Below, 3 T cell receptor beta chains from the same sample are listed, as sequenced in a study of blood T cell repertoires in COVID-19 (dated by TCRdb to the early 2020s). Library preparation employed the immunoSEQ multiplex PCR assay. TCRdb's version of the immuneACCESS table is confined to in-frame rearrangements and falls short of the full clone set. An unresolved V gene accounts for under half of the shortfall where checked; the remainder is of unknown origin. The sample table contains around 310,000 clones; only one count was recorded for 90% of them. Under 1.1% of the sample is in the top ten clones. The sequencing input was peripheral blood. All receptors come from a woman between 40 and 55 years old with COVID-19, enrolled during active disease.

The chain recombines TRBV28 with TRBJ1-1; TRBD1 matches at 7 bases. The V segment lost 7 bases and the J segment 1 base; nucleotides outside the gene matches: 3. From germline, CDR1 is MDHEN and CDR2 SYDVKM. The CDR3 is made up of 13 amino acids. CDR3 coding DNA: TGTGCCAGCACCAGACAGGGGAACACTGAAGCTTTCTTT. Residues: CASTRQGNTEAFF.

This sequence joins TRBV28 and TRBJ2-1; 7 positions match TRBD1. Losses at the gene ends were 3 bases for V and 8 bases for J; bases not matched to a gene: 10. The CDR3 loop spans 15 amino acids. Per the germline V gene, CDR1 is MDHEN and CDR2 is SYDVKM. The CDR3 DNA reads TGTGCCAGCAGTTTCGACCCTCAGACAGGGCATGAGCAGTTCTTC. Amino acids: CASSFDPQTGHEQFF.

This clone has only one observation. This sequence joins TRBV28 and TRBJ2-7; 8 nucleotides align to TRBD1. This CDR3 comprises 16 residues. Per the germline V gene, CDR1 is MDHEN and CDR2 is SYDVKM. Trimming took 2 bases from V and 4 from J; bases not matched to a gene: 10. DNA for the CDR3: TGTGCCAGCAGTTTAACCGCCGCAGGGGGCGGTTACGAGCAGTACTTC. This encodes CASSLTAAGGGYEQYF.